Below, one T cell receptor beta chain is given with its context. No antigen is known for it. The data are from a study of CD8+ T cells in alopecia areata. Study context: Treated patients swallowed 5 to 10 mg of oral tofacitinib twice daily. Treatment ran 6 to 18 months, with 6 months of follow-up afterward.

Whole-study results and caveats: Since there was just one nonresponder, nobody can yet say how baseline CD8+ expansion ties to response. Under tofacitinib, numerous expanded lesional clonotypes remained detectable in scalp and blood.

RNA was isolated and reverse transcribed to cDNA, the sequencing template. Profiled with immunoSEQ multiplex PCR; TCRdb holds only in-frame clones, not every one. The table includes some 180,000 clones, about 53% detected once. Sample treatment: oral pan-JAK inhibitor, 5-10 mg twice daily. The CDR3 runs to 16 residues. V lost 5 bases and J lost 1, with 12 bases in between. Germline values: CDR1 MGHDK, CDR2 SYGVNS. Sequenced here: CD8+ T cells sorted from blood, sampled at week 24, from a patient treated with tofacitinib. The V call is TRBV25-1, the J call TRBJ2-6, with a tentative D call TRBD1 (6 bases). This clonotype was obtained from a human donor with alopecia areata. The CDR3 DNA follows: TGTGCCAGCAGTACTAGACAGGCTTCTGGGGCCAACGTCCTGACTTTC. This encodes CASSTRQASGANVLTF. The full variable domain, rest sourced from reference TRBV25-1 and TRBJ2-6, is EADIYQTPRYLVIGTGKKITLECSQTMGHDKMYWYQQDPGMELHLIHYSYGVNSTEKGDLSSESTVSRIRTEHFPLTLESARPSHTSQYLCASSTRQASGANVLTFGAGSRLTVL.